This TCR beta chain comes out of a study of STAT5B mutations in CD4+ large granular lymphocyte leukemia. This table comes from immunoSEQ multiplex PCR, and its TCRdb copy is limited to in-frame clones, with some not included. The sample yields about 35,000 clones, approximately 80% seen once. Regarding the study as a whole: The CD4+ versus CD8+ T-LGLL clonality difference may reflect limited sample size. Main leukemic clonotypes were patient-specific, but 20% to 25% appeared at low frequency elsewhere. CD4-sorted patient repertoires seemed more clonal than healthy CD4+ repertoires.

Control samples were healthy donors' buffy coats. The V and J ends lost 6 bases and 10 bases respectively, with 15 bases between them. The germline V gene encodes CDR1 MNHNS and CDR2 SASEGT. The CDR3 totals 12 residues. This clone was seen more than once but under ten times. Its antigen is currently unknown. The source material was CD4+ T cells from blood buffy coats. The clonotype comes from a human donor in good health. The chain couples TRBV6-1 to TRBJ1-1, with no clear D. The CDR3 region has the DNA TGTGCCAGCAGGGCTGACGCCGATGGAGCTTTCTTT. Translating gives CASRADADGAFF.